The 26 T cell receptor beta chains reported below all come from one sample, sequenced in a study of patients and donors after allogeneic stem cell transplantation. TCRdb reprocessed the RT-PCR reads with MiXCR, giving one entry per CDR3 protein. The sample includes approximately 90,000 distinct CDR3 sequences, just under 5% seen only once; the top ten take 2.6%. Sequencing was carried out using blood, either unsorted or a sorted T cell fraction (not recorded which). All receptors derive from a human donor who was either an allogeneic HSCT recipient or a stem cell or donor lymphocyte infusion donor (not recorded which). It is not recorded whose cells these are; they may come from a transplant donor.

There are many counts of this clonotype. The CDR3 DNA reads as TGCGCCAGCAGCCAACAGGGGGGCCTTAATGAAAAACTGTTTTTT. Translated: CASSQQGGLNEKLFF. This sequence joins TRBV5-1 and TRBJ1-4; 8 positions match TRBD1. Germline values: CDR1 SGHRS, CDR2 YFSETQ. This CDR3 is 15 amino acids long. V trimming: 4 bases; J trimming: 4 bases; junction bases outside the gene matches: 6.

This chain joins TRBV28 and TRBJ2-7; 7 nucleotides match TRBD2. Germline trimming cut 3 bases from V and 2 bases from J; bases unmatched to any gene: 7. This CDR3 spans 15 amino acids. The germline CDR1 and CDR2 sequences are MDHEN and SYDVKM. The CDR3 coding sequence is TGTGCCAGCAGTTTCGGAGGGAGGGCCACCTACGAGCAGTACTTC. Its protein product is CASSFGGRATYEQYF.

This clonotype was seen repeatedly, ten times or more. V usage is TRBV5-1 and J usage is TRBJ1-1; tentative D call: TRBD1 (5 bases). The CDR3 loop spans 14 amino acids. Germline CDR1 is SGHRS and CDR2 is YFSETQ. V was pared by 2 bases and J by 3 bases, with 11 bases between. This CDR3 reads CASSFLRGDTEAFF. The DNA of the CDR3 is TGCGCCAGCAGCTTTTTAAGGGGAGACACTGAAGCTTTCTTT.

This clonotype was observed many times. This chain links TRBV6-2 or TRBV6-3 with TRBJ2-2; unclear D gene. The CDR3 runs 13 residues. Germline V gene sequence: CDR1 MNHEY, CDR2 SVGEGT. V lost 6 bases and J 6 bases, leaving 11 bases between the germline ends. The CDR3 coding sequence is TGTGCCAGCAGATCCGACTGGCCCGGGGAGCTGTTTTTT. Its protein is CASRSDWPGELFF.

This clonotype has only a few counts. The V gene is TRBV24-1, the J gene TRBJ2-3, with 12 bases aligning to TRBD2. The CDR3 loop spans 16 amino acids. The germline CDR1 and CDR2 sequences are KGHDR and SFDVKD. Germline trimming cut 3 bases from V and 4 bases from J; bases unmatched to any gene: 4. The CDR3 DNA follows: TGTGCCACCAGTGATATTCTAGCGGGAGGGCCAGATACGCAGTATTTT. It encodes CATSDILAGGPDTQYF.

This clonotype appeared many times. V and J are TRBV20-1 and TRBJ1-4; D is ambiguous. The CDR3 totals 11 residues. Germline V gene sequence: CDR1 DFQATT, CDR2 SNEGSKA (reference sequence). CDR3 DNA sequence: TGCATCGTGGAGACTAATGAAAAACTGTTTTTT. It yields the protein CIVETNEKLFF.

Comment on this clonotype: A far larger clone is a single base away, which makes a read error likely. This chain uses TRBV5-1 with TRBJ2-1; possible D gene TRBD2, 6 bases. V was clipped by 4 bases and J by 10 bases, with 15 bases between them. The CDR3 extends over 13 amino acids. Per germline, CDR1 SGHRS and CDR2 YFSETQ. The DNA for the CDR3 is TGCGCCAGCAGCCCGGGAGTGACTTACGAGCAGTTCTTC. Protein sequence: CASSPGVTYEQFF.

The table lists this clonotype with many counts. The J gene is TRBJ2-1, the V gene TRBV21-1; the table gives TRBD1 as D, unverified against the DNA. TRBV21-1 is assigned pseudogene status. This CDR3 is built from 14 residues. CDR3 sequence: CASHYGTVNNEQFF. Here the CDR3 DNA reads TGTGCCAGTCACTATGGGACAGTAAACAATGAGCAGTTCTTC.

This clonotype has more than one count but fewer than ten. This chain joins TRBV7-8 and TRBJ1-4; D not resolved. From germline, CDR1 is SGHVS and CDR2 FQNEAQ. V gave up 1 base and J gave up 0 bases, with 18 bases separating them. The CDR3 length is 19 residues. The CDR3 is CASSLEGYWEFATNEKLFF. The CDR3 DNA is TGTGCCAGCAGCTTAGAAGGGTATTGGGAATTCGCAACTAATGAAAAACTGTTTTTT.

This clonotype was counted ten times or more. V gene TRBV28 combines with J gene TRBJ2-2, with D hard to call. The germline V gene encodes CDR1 MDHEN and CDR2 SYDVKM. The CDR3 covers 14 residues. Trimming removed 4 bases from V and 3 bases from J, with 9 bases in between. This CDR3 reads CASSWTGYTGELFF. Written as DNA, the CDR3 is TGTGCCAGCAGTTGGACGGGTTACACCGGGGAGCTGTTTTTT. Drawing the rest from reference TRBV28 and TRBJ2-2, the complete variable domain is DVKVTQSSRYLVKRTGEKVFLECVQDMDHENMFWYRQDPGLGLRLIYFSYDVKMKEKGDIPEGYSVSREKKERFSLILESASTNQTSMYLCASSWTGYTGELFFGEGSRLTVL.

The rearrangement links TRBV5-1 to TRBJ1-4; possible D gene TRBD1, 5 bases. V lost 0 bases and J lost 7, with 16 bases in between. Looked up from germline, CDR1 is SGHRS and CDR2 is YFSETQ. This CDR3 has 16 residues. The CDR3 sequence: CASSLENPSRGEKLFF. In nucleotides, the CDR3 is TGCGCCAGCAGCTTGGAAAACCCCTCGAGGGGTGAAAAACTGTTTTTT.

In its sample, this clonotype was seen many times. The rearrangement joins TRBV4-1 to TRBJ2-7; D ambiguous. V was shortened by 4 bases and J by 7 bases, with 17 bases between the two germline ends. CDR3 length: 14 amino acids. CDR1 and CDR2 from the germline V gene are MGHRA and YSYEKL. CDR3 protein: CASSRRRDAGEQYF. The CDR3 DNA reads TGCGCCAGCAGCCGGAGACGAGACGCAGGTGAGCAGTACTTC.

This clonotype has more than one count but fewer than ten. The chain carries TRBV20-1 and TRBJ2-2; D not resolved. Trimming took 5 bases from V and 6 from J, leaving 10 bases between them. CDR3 size: 12 residues. Germline V gene lookup returns CDR1 DFQATT and CDR2 SNEGSKA (reference sequence). Here the CDR3 DNA reads TGCAGTGCTCAAGACTTGCCCGGGGAGCTGTTTTTT. Translating gives CSAQDLPGELFF.

Many counts were recorded for this clonotype. This chain links TRBV20-1 with TRBJ2-3; D is unclear. The CDR3 has 13 residues. Trimming took off 5 bases at V and 3 bases at J, with 12 bases between the two ends. Germline V gene data show CDR1 as DFQATT and CDR2 as SNEGSKA (reference sequence). The CDR3 loop reads CSARPTGTDTQYF. The DNA for the CDR3 is TGCAGTGCTCGCCCTACTGGGACAGATACGCAGTATTTT.

This clonotype is deemed medium-sized. The chain has TRBV7-9 and TRBJ2-3, with D perhaps matching TRBD1 (5 bases). CDR1 and CDR2 (germline): SEHNR, FQNEAQ (reference sequence). Trimming removed 0 bases from V and 1 base from J, with 5 bases in between. The CDR3 loop spans 14 amino acids. CDR3 coding DNA: TGTGCCAGCAGCTTAGCAGGGGGCACAGATACGCAGTATTTT. It yields the protein CASSLAGGTDTQYF.

This clonotype was recorded many times. V and J are TRBV2 and TRBJ1-6; D is uncertain. CDR1 and CDR2 (germline): SNHLY, FYNNEI. This CDR3 region has 15 residues. V lost 3 bases and J 5 bases, leaving 11 bases between the germline ends. The CDR3 loop reads CASSDLGSDNSPLHF. CDR3 DNA: TGTGCCAGCAGTGATTTGGGGAGTGATAATTCACCCCTCCACTTT.

In its sample, this clonotype was seen many times. The V call is TRBV20-1, the J call TRBJ1-1; 7 positions match TRBD1. The V gene's germline CDR1 is DFQATT and CDR2 SNEGSKA (reference sequence). V lost 6 bases to trimming and J lost 6 bases; unmatched junction nucleotides: 7. The CDR3 consists of 12 residues. CDR3 in amino acids: CSAREGTAEAFF. The CDR3 DNA sequence: TGCAGTGCCCGAGAGGGGACAGCTGAAGCTTTCTTT.

This clonotype occurred many times. The chain combines TRBV12-3 or TRBV12-4 with TRBJ1-4; D unclear. V lost 4 bases to trimming and J lost 3 bases, with 9 bases between them. This CDR3 has 14 amino acids. The CDR3 region has the DNA TGTGCCAGCAGTTCGGTCAATCCTAATGAAAAACTGTTTTTT. It is translated as CASSSVNPNEKLFF.

This clonotype appeared many times. The rearrangement links TRBV10-3 to TRBJ1-2; 7 bases line up with TRBD1. V gave up 5 bases and J gave up 8 bases; unmatched junction bases: 5. The germline V gene encodes CDR1 ENHRY and CDR2 SYGVKD. The CDR3 runs to 12 residues. The CDR3 reads CAISRQGDGYTF. CDR3 sequence (DNA): TGTGCCATCAGTCGGCAGGGGGACGGCTACACCTTC.

This clonotype was seen a few times. The chain uses TRBV3-1 and TRBJ2-3; tentative D call: TRBD2 (7 bases). Trimming took off 0 bases at V and 5 bases at J, with 12 bases between the two ends. The germline CDR1 and CDR2 sequences are LGHDT and YNNKEL (reference sequence). The CDR3 runs 15 residues. The CDR3 here is CASSQDPRGGDTQYF. The CDR3 nucleotides read TGTGCCAGCAGCCAAGATCCGAGGGGGGGAGATACGCAGTATTTT.

This clonotype showed up just a few times. This sequence joins TRBV20-1 and TRBJ2-7; D is undetermined. Trimming took off 1 base at V and 0 bases at J, with 13 bases between the two ends. CDR3 length: 15 amino acids. The V gene's germline CDR1 is DFQATT and CDR2 SNEGSKA (reference sequence). This CDR3 is CSARVSRTGSYEQYF. As DNA, the CDR3 is TGCAGTGCTAGAGTTTCTAGGACCGGCTCCTACGAGCAGTACTTC.

The rearrangement uses TRBV20-1 and TRBJ2-1; 12 bases fit TRBD2. V shed 0 bases and J 10 bases; nucleotides not matched to a gene: 10. Germline CDR1 is DFQATT and CDR2 is SNEGSKA (reference sequence). This CDR3 comprises 16 residues. CDR3 sequence: CSARESSGRVWEEQFF. In DNA form, the CDR3 reads TGCAGTGCTAGAGAGTCTAGCGGGAGGGTCTGGGAAGAGCAGTTCTTC.

The genes are TRBV27 and TRBJ2-3; D might be TRBD2 (6 bases). V lost 2 bases to trimming and J lost 0 bases, with 9 bases between them. Per germline, CDR1 MNHEY and CDR2 SMNVEV (reference sequence). The length of the CDR3 is 15 residues. The CDR3 DNA is TGTGCCAGCAGTTTACGGGCGGGGAGCACAGATACGCAGTATTTT. Translated, it gives CASSLRAGSTDTQYF.

The V gene is TRBV2, the J gene TRBJ2-5; D is perhaps TRBD1 (6 bases). Trimming took 5 bases from V and 0 from J, leaving 13 bases between them. Germline V CDR1 and CDR2: SNHLY, FYNNEI. The CDR3 sequence is 15 residues long. The CDR3 is CASSSRGIYQETQYF. CDR3 coding DNA: TGTGCCAGCAGTTCCAGGGGAATATACCAAGAGACCCAGTACTTC. Using reference TRBV2 and TRBJ2-5 for the parts outside the CDR3, the full variable domain is EPEVTQTPSHQVTQMGQEVILRCVPISNHLYFYWYRQILGQKVEFLVSFYNNEISEKSEIFDDQFSVERPDGSNFTLKIRSTKLEDSAMYFCASSSRGIYQETQYFGPGTRLLVL.

This clonotype was seen repeatedly, ten times or more. The J gene is TRBJ1-5, the V gene TRBV29-1; no firm D call. V gave up 4 bases and J gave up 4 bases, with 11 bases separating them. The CDR3 is made up of 13 amino acids. Germline V CDR1 and CDR2: SQVTM, ANQGSEA. The CDR3 loop reads CSVVEQTNQPQHF. Here the CDR3 DNA reads TGCAGCGTTGTTGAACAGACGAATCAGCCCCAGCATTTT.

Ten or more counts support this clonotype. V usage is TRBV9 and J usage is TRBJ2-1; D gene unclear. V lost 5 bases and J lost 0, with 9 bases in between. The CDR3 has 14 amino acids. Germline CDR1 SGDLS, CDR2 YYNGEE. The CDR3 sequence: CASRQVSSYNEQFF. For the CDR3, the DNA is TGTGCCAGCAGGCAGGTTTCCTCCTACAATGAGCAGTTCTTC.